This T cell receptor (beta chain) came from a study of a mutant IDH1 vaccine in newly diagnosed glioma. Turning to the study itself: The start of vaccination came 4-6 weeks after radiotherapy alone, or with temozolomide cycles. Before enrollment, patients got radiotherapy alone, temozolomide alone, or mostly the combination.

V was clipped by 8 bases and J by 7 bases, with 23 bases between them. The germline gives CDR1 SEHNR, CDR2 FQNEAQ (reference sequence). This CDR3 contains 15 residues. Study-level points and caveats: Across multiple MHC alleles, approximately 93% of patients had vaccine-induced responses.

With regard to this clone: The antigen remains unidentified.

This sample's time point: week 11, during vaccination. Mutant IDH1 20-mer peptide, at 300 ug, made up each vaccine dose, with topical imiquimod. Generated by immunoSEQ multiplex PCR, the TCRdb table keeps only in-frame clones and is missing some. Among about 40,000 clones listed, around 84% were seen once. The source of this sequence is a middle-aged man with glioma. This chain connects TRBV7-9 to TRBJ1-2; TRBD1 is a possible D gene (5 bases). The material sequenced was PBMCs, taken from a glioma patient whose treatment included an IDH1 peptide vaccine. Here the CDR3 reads CASAPVWGEGIGYTF. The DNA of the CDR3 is TGTGCCAGCGCCCCAGTTTGGGGCGAGGGCATTGGCTACACCTTC.